Listed below are T cell receptor beta chains from one sample, sequenced in a study of blood T cell repertoires in COVID-19. Using immunoSEQ multiplex PCR, the repertoire was profiled, and TCRdb retains in-frame clones only, with some absent. The table includes over 85,000 clones, about 79% detected once. The specimen was peripheral blood. The source of these receptors is a man aged 55 to 70 with acute or convalescent COVID-19. CDR3s include the opening cysteine and the closing phenylalanine or tryptophan. The D gene is left open where the match is weak. Clone size is stated in some rows and not others, as once, few, many or a class when expanded.

j_call: TRBJ2-7
v_call: TRBV5-5
d_call: -
clone_size: -
cdr3_nt: TGTGCCAGCAGTTACGCCGGGAGCTCCATCGAGCAGTACTTC
cdr3_aa: CASSYAGSSIEQYF

j_call: TRBJ1-3
v_call: TRBV4-2
d_call: TRBD1
clone_size: -
cdr3_nt: TGTGCCAGCAGCCAAGGGGGACAGGCTGGAAACACCATATATTTT
cdr3_aa: CASSQGGQAGNTIYF

j_call: TRBJ2-3
v_call: TRBV27
d_call: TRBD1
clone_size: -
cdr3_nt: TGTGCCAGCAGTTTCCGGGACAGACTTAATGCGCAGTATTTT
cdr3_aa: CASSFRDRLNAQYF

j_call: TRBJ1-4
v_call: TRBV7-2
d_call: -
clone_size: -
cdr3_nt: TGTGCCAGCAGCTTACAACCGGTCCCTAATGAAAAACTGTTTTTT
cdr3_aa: CASSLQPVPNEKLFF

j_call: TRBJ1-4
v_call: TRBV20-1
d_call: -
clone_size: -
cdr3_nt: TGCAGTGCGAATACTCTTAAAAAACTGTTTTTT
cdr3_aa: CSANTLKKLFF

j_call: TRBJ1-1
v_call: TRBV7-2
d_call: -
clone_size: -
cdr3_nt: TGTGCCAGCAGCTCAATCGGCCTCCCCACAGGGATTTTGAACACTGAAGCTTTCTTT
cdr3_aa: CASSSIGLPTGILNTEAFF

j_call: TRBJ1-1
v_call: TRBV19
d_call: TRBD1
clone_size: -
cdr3_nt: TGTGCCAGTAGTATGTTTGGGACAGGGTGGGGTAGCGCTGAAGCTTTCTTT
cdr3_aa: CASSMFGTGWGSAEAFF

j_call: TRBJ1-6
v_call: TRBV19
d_call: -
clone_size: -
cdr3_nt: TGTGCCAGTAGTATTGAGAATTCACCCCTCCACTTT
cdr3_aa: CASSIENSPLHF

j_call: TRBJ1-1
v_call: TRBV5-1
d_call: -
clone_size: few
cdr3_nt: TGCGCCAGCAGGGTGGGATCGGCGGACAGAGGCCTCTTTTTT
cdr3_aa: CASRVGSADRGLFF

j_call: TRBJ1-6
v_call: TRBV2
d_call: -
clone_size: -
cdr3_nt: TGTGCCAGCAGTGGCGGGACTCCGGTAGAGTCACCCCTCCACTTT
cdr3_aa: CASSGGTPVESPLHF

j_call: TRBJ1-2
v_call: TRBV6-2/TRBV6-3
d_call: -
clone_size: few
cdr3_nt: TGTGCCAGCAGCCCGCCCTTTAGGACAGTAAAGTATGGCTACACCTTC
cdr3_aa: CASSPPFRTVKYGYTF

j_call: TRBJ1-5
v_call: TRBV15
d_call: TRBD1
clone_size: -
cdr3_nt: TGTGCCACCAGCAGGGCGGACAGGGAGATACGGCCCCAGCATTTT
cdr3_aa: CATSRADREIRPQHF

j_call: TRBJ1-2
v_call: TRBV19
d_call: -
clone_size: -
cdr3_nt: TGTGCCAGTAGTATAGAAGACAAACTTAACTATGGCTACACCTTC
cdr3_aa: CASSIEDKLNYGYTF

j_call: TRBJ1-4
v_call: TRBV28
d_call: -
clone_size: -
cdr3_nt: TGTGCCAGCAGTTTAGGGGCCGCCGAAAAACTGTTTTTT
cdr3_aa: CASSLGAAEKLFF

j_call: TRBJ1-2
v_call: TRBV6-2/TRBV6-3
d_call: -
clone_size: -
cdr3_nt: TGTGCCAGCAGCTCCTCTACGCGGTATGGCTACACCTTC
cdr3_aa: CASSSSTRYGYTF

j_call: TRBJ2-7
v_call: TRBV7-3
d_call: -
clone_size: -
cdr3_nt: TGTGCCAGCAGCTTAATGCAGGGTGGGGAGCAGTACTTC
cdr3_aa: CASSLMQGGEQYF

j_call: TRBJ2-4
v_call: TRBV6-5
d_call: -
clone_size: -
cdr3_nt: TGTGCCAGCAGTTCTGCGACAGGCTCCAAAAACATTCAGTACTTC
cdr3_aa: CASSSATGSKNIQYF

j_call: TRBJ2-1
v_call: TRBV18
d_call: TRBD1
clone_size: -
cdr3_nt: TGTGCCAGCTCACCACCGACAGGGCCGGCGAATGAGCAGTTCTTC
cdr3_aa: CASSPPTGPANEQFF

j_call: TRBJ2-5
v_call: TRBV11-2
d_call: TRBD1
clone_size: -
cdr3_nt: TGTGCCAGCAGCTTCGGGACAGGGTCCAAGACCCAGTACTTC
cdr3_aa: CASSFGTGSKTQYF

j_call: TRBJ2-7
v_call: TRBV5-6
d_call: TRBD1
clone_size: once
cdr3_nt: TGTGCCAGCAGCTTGATAGGGACAGGGGCCGACGAGCAGTACTTC
cdr3_aa: CASSLIGTGADEQYF

j_call: TRBJ1-1
v_call: TRBV4-1
d_call: -
clone_size: -
cdr3_nt: TGCGCCAGCAGCCAATCTAGCGGGACGGGAATAAACACTGAAGCTTTCTTT
cdr3_aa: CASSQSSGTGINTEAFF

j_call: TRBJ1-4
v_call: TRBV19
d_call: -
clone_size: -
cdr3_nt: TGTGCCAGTACTGGGGGCTCATATACTTTGCGAGATGAAAAACTGTTTTTT
cdr3_aa: CASTGGSYTLRDEKLFF

j_call: TRBJ2-2
v_call: TRBV9
d_call: TRBD1
clone_size: -
cdr3_nt: TGTGCCAGCAGCTCTCGGGACAGCGGGGAGCTGTTTTTT
cdr3_aa: CASSSRDSGELFF

j_call: TRBJ1-1
v_call: TRBV5-1
d_call: -
clone_size: -
cdr3_nt: TGCGCCAGCAGCACGCTCCCGACAGGATCGATGAACACTGAAGCTTTCTTT
cdr3_aa: CASSTLPTGSMNTEAFF

j_call: TRBJ1-1
v_call: TRBV10-3
d_call: TRBD1
clone_size: -
cdr3_nt: TGTGCCATCAGGCTGGGACAGGGGGCGCGGGGCACTGAAGCTTTCTTT
cdr3_aa: CAIRLGQGARGTEAFF

j_call: TRBJ1-6
v_call: TRBV5-6
d_call: -
clone_size: -
cdr3_nt: TGTGCCAGCAGCCCCTCTCCTCGGCAGGGGCCCCGGGCACCCCTCCACTTT
cdr3_aa: CASSPSPRQGPRAPLHF

j_call: TRBJ1-5
v_call: TRBV19
d_call: TRBD1
clone_size: -
cdr3_nt: TGTGCCAGTAGTCTACCAGGGACAGGGATGCGGCAGCCCCAGCATTTT
cdr3_aa: CASSLPGTGMRQPQHF

j_call: TRBJ1-1
v_call: TRBV28
d_call: TRBD1
clone_size: -
cdr3_nt: TGTGCCAGCAGTTGGACAGGGGTTTCGTCAGCTTTCTTT
cdr3_aa: CASSWTGVSSAFF

j_call: TRBJ2-1
v_call: TRBV7-8
d_call: TRBD1
clone_size: few
cdr3_nt: TGTGCCAGCATCCTGGGACAGTCCCTTTACAATGAGCAGTTCTTC
cdr3_aa: CASILGQSLYNEQFF

j_call: TRBJ1-2
v_call: TRBV2
d_call: TRBD1
clone_size: few
cdr3_nt: TGTGCCAGCAGCTGGGACAGGTCAACGATTAACTATGGCTACACCTTC
cdr3_aa: CASSWDRSTINYGYTF